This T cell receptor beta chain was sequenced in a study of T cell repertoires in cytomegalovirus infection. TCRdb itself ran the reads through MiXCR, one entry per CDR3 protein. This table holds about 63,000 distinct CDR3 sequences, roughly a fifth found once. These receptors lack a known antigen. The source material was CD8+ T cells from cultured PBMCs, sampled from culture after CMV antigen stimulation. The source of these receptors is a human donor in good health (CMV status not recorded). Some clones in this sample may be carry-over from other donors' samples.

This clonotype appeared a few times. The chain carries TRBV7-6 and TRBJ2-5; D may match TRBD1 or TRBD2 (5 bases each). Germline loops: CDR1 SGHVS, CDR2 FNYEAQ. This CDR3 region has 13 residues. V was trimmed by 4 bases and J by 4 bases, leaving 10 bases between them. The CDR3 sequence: CASSSRDGETQYF. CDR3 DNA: TGTGCCAGCAGCTCGAGGGACGGAGAGACCCAGTACTTC.